This is a list of T cell receptor beta chains from one sample in a study of cytotoxic CD8 clonotypes in ibrutinib-treated CLL. The method was immunoSEQ multiplex PCR; TCRdb's version includes in-frame clones alone and lacks a portion of them. Of tens of thousands of clones listed, around three fifths are singletons. The specimen was PBMCs, collected before ibrutinib treatment. These receptors were taken from a human donor with chronic lymphocytic leukemia. The CDR3 runs from the conserved cysteine through the conserved F or W. A D gene is named only where the DNA matches it firmly. Clone sizes are given selectively: once, few, many, or a class where the clone is expanded.

v_call	d_call	clone_size	j_call	cdr3_nt	cdr3_aa
TRBV6-4	-	-	TRBJ2-3	TGTGCCAGCAGTGCGCAACTAGGTAGCGCAGATACGCAGTATTTT	CASSAQLGSADTQYF
TRBV5-6	TRBD1	-	TRBJ2-5	TGTGCCAGCAGCTCCCCGGGACAGAGTTGGGAGACCCAGTACTTC	CASSSPGQSWETQYF
TRBV7-9	TRBD1	once	TRBJ2-7	TGTGCCAGCAGCTCACAGGGGCGGCACGAGCAGTACTTC	CASSSQGRHEQYF
TRBV7-2	-	once	TRBJ1-3	TGTGCCAGCAGCTTTTTGTCAGGAAACACCATATATTTT	CASSFLSGNTIYF
TRBV14	-	-	TRBJ2-2	TGTGCCAGCAGCCAAGGACTGTACTACGGGGAGCTGTTTTTT	CASSQGLYYGELFF
TRBV10-3	TRBD2	-	TRBJ2-1	TGTGCCATCAAAGCGGGGGATCGGAATGAGCAGTTCTTC	CAIKAGDRNEQFF
TRBV5-1	-	-	TRBJ2-6	TGCGCCAGCAGCGGGGGGACATGGTCCGGGGCCAACGTCCTGACTTTC	CASSGGTWSGANVLTF
TRBV18	-	few	TRBJ1-1	TGTGCCAGCTCACCAGACATGAACACTGAAGCTTTCTTT	CASSPDMNTEAFF
TRBV5-1	TRBD1	-	TRBJ2-1	TGCGCCAGCAGCAACCGGGACAGGGAAAGGGATGAGCAGTTCTTC	CASSNRDRERDEQFF
TRBV28	-	-	TRBJ2-7	TGTGCCAGCAGTTTGGTAGCGGAATTTTACGAGCAGTACTTC	CASSLVAEFYEQYF
TRBV19	-	-	TRBJ1-5	TGTGCCAGTAGTATAGTAGAGATGGGCAATCAGCCCCAGCATTTT	CASSIVEMGNQPQHF